Here is one T cell receptor (beta chain) with its context. The data were produced by immunoSEQ multiplex PCR, yet TCRdb's version contains in-frame clones alone and is incomplete. The table includes 30,000 to 40,000 clones, 65% to 90% detected once. This specimen belongs to a study of STAT5B mutations in CD4+ large granular lymphocyte leukemia. This CDR3 contains 18 residues. V was clipped by 7 bases and J by 0 bases; unmatched bases: 12. Germline CDR1 and CDR2: SGHDT and YYEEEE. The TCR sequence derives from a human donor in good health. The chain recombines TRBV5-6 with TRBJ2-3; 12 bases map to TRBD2. Sequenced input: CD4+ T cells from blood buffy coats. For the CDR3, the DNA is TGTGCCAGCCGGACTAGCGGGATTAGGAGGCCTAGCACAGATACGCAGTATTTT. Amino acids: CASRTSGIRRPSTDTQYF. Drawing the rest from reference TRBV5-6 and TRBJ2-3, the complete variable domain is DAGVTQSPTHLIKTRGQQVTLRCSPKSGHDTVSWYQQALGQGPQFIFQYYEEEERQRGNFPDRFSGHQFPNYSSELNVNALLLGDSALYLCASRTSGIRRPSTDTQYFGPGTRLTVL.